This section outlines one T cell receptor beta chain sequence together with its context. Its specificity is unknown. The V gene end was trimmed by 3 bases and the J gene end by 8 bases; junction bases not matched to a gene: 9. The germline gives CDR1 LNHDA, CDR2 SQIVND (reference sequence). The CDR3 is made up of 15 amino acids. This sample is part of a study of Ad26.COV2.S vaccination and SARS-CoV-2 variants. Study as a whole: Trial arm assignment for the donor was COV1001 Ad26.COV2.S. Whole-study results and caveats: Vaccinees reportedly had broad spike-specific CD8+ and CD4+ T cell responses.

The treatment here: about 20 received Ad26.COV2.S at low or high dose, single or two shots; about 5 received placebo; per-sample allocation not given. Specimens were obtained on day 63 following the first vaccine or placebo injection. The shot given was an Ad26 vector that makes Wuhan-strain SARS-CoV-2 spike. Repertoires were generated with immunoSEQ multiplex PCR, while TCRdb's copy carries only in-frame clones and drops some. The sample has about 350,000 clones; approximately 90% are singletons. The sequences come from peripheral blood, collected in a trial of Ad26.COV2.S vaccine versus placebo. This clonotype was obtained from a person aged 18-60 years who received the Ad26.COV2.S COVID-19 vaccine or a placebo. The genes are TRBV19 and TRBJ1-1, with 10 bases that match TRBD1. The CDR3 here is CASSIWDRGGSEAFF. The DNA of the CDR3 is TGTGCCAGTAGTATCTGGGACAGGGGAGGGTCGGAAGCTTTCTTT.